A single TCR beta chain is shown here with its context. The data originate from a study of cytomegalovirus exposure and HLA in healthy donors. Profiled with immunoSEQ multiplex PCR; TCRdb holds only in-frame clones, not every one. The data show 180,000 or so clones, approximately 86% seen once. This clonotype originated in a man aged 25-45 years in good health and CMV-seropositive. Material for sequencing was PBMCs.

The CDR3 protein is CASSPRGSETQYF. CDR3 DNA: TGTGCCAGCAGCCCCCGGGGCTCGGAGACCCAGTACTTC. The V call is TRBV7-3, the J call TRBJ2-5; D possibly matches TRBD1 or TRBD2 (5 bases each). The ends were cut back, 5 bases at V and 5 bases at J, with 12 bases in the middle. Germline V gene sequence: CDR1 SGHTA, CDR2 FQGTGA. The CDR3 is 13 amino acids.